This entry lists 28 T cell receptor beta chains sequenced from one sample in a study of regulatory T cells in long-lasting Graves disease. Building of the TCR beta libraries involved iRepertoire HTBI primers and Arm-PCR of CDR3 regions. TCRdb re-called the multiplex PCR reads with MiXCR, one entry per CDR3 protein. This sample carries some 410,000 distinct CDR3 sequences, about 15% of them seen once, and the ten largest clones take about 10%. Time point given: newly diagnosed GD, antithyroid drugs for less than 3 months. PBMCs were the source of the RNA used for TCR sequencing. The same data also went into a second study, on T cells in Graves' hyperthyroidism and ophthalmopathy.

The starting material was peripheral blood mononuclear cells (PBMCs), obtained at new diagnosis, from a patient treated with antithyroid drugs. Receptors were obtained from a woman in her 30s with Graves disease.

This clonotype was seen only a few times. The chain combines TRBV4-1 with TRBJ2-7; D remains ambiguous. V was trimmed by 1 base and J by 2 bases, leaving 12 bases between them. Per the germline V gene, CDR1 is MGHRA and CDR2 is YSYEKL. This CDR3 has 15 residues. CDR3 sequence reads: CASSQGRIIPYEQYF. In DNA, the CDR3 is TGCGCCAGCAGCCAAGGCAGGATAATTCCCTACGAGCAGTACTTC.

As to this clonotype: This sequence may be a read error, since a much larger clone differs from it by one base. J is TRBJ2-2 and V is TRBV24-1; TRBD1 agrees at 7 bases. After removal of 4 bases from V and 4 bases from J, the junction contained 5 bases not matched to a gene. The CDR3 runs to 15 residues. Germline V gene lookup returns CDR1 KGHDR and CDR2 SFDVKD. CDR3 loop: CATSDPRGFTGELFF. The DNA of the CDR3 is TGTGCCACCAGTGACCCCAGGGGGTTCACCGGGGAGCTGTTTTTT.

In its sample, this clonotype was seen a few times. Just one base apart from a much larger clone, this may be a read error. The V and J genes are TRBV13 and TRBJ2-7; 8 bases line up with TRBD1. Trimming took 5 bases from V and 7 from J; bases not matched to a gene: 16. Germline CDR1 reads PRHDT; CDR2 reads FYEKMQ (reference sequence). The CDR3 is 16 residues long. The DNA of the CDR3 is TGTGCCAGCAGCGCCACCGGGACAGGAAACCACAATGAGCAGTACTTC. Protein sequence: CASSATGTGNHNEQYF.

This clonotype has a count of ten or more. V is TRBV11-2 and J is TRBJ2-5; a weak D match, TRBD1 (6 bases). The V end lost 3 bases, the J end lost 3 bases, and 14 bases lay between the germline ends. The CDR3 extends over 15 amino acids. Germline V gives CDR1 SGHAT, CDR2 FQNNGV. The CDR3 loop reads CASSLNTGFEETQYF. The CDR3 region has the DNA TGTGCCAGCAGCTTGAACACAGGGTTCGAAGAGACCCAGTACTTC.

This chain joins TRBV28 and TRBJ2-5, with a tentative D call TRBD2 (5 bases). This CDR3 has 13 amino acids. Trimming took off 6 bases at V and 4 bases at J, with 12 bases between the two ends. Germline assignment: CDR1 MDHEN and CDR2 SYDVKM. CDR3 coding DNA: TGTGCCAGCAGCGAGGTGGCGGGAGAGACCCAGTACTTC. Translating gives CASSEVAGETQYF.

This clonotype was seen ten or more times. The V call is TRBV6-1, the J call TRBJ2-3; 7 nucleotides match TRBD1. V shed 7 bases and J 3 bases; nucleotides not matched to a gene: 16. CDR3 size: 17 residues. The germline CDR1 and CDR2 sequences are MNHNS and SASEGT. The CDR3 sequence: CASNTPRGRARTDTQYF. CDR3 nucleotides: TGTGCCAGCAACACCCCTAGGGGGCGGGCTCGGACAGATACGCAGTATTTT.

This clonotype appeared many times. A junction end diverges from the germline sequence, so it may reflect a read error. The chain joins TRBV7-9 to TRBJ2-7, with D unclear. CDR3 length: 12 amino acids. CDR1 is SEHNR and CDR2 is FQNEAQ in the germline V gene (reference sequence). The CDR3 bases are TGCGCCAGCAGCTTGACCTTCTACGAGCAGTACTTC. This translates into CASSLTFYEQYF.

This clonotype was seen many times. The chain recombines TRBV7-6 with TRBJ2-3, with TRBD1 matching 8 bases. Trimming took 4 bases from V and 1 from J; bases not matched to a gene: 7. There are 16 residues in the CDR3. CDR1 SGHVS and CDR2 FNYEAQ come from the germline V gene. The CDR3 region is CASSSRGLGGTDTQYF. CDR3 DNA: TGTGCCAGCAGCTCCAGGGGGCTAGGAGGCACAGATACGCAGTATTTT.

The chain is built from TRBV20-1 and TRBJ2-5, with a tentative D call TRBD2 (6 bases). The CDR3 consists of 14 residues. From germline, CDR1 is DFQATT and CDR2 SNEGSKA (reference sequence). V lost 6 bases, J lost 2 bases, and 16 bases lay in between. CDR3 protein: CSAPPIAEQETQYF. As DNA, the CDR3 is TGCAGTGCCCCCCCCATAGCGGAACAAGAGACCCAGTACTTC.

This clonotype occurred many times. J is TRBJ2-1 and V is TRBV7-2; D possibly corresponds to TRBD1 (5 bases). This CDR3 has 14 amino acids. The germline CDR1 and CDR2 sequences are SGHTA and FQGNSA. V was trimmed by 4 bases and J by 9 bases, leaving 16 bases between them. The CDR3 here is CASSSGSRGGEQFF. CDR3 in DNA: TGTGCCAGCAGCTCGGGTTCAAGGGGCGGTGAGCAGTTCTTC. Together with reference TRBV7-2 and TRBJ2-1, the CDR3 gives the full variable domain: GAGVSQSPSNKVTEKGKDVELRCDPISGHTALYWYRQSLGQGLEFLIYFQGNSAPDKSGLPSDRFSAERTGGSVSTLTIQRTQQEDSAVYLCASSSGSRGGEQFFGPGTRLTVL.

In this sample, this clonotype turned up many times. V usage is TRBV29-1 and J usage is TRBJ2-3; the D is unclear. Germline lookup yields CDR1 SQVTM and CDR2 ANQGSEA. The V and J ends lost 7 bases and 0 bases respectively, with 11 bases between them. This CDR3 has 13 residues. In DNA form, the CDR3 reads TGCAGCGGGGTAGCAGCTAGCACAGATACGCAGTATTTT. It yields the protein CSGVAASTDTQYF.

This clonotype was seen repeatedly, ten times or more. CDR3 residues: CASSPEPRGTGQNIQYF. CDR3 in DNA: TGTGCCAGCAGTCCCGAACCACGGGGGACAGGGCAAAACATTCAGTACTTC. This rearrangement joins TRBV3-1 to TRBJ2-4, with TRBD1 identical over 9 bases. The V gene's germline CDR1 is LGHDT and CDR2 YNNKEL (reference sequence). V was clipped by 6 bases and J by 5 bases; unmatched bases: 14. CDR3 length: 17 amino acids.

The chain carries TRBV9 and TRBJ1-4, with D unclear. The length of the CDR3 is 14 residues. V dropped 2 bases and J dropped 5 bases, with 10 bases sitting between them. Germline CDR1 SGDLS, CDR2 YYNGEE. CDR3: CASSVASGNEKLFF. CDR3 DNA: TGTGCCAGCAGCGTTGCTTCCGGGAATGAAAAACTGTTTTTT.

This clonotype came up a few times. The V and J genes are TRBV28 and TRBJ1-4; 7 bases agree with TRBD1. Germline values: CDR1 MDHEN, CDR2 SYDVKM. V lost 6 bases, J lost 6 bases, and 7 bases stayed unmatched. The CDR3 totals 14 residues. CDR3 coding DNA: TGTGCCAGCAGCGAAAGGGGGCGGGATGAAAAACTGTTTTTT. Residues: CASSERGRDEKLFF.

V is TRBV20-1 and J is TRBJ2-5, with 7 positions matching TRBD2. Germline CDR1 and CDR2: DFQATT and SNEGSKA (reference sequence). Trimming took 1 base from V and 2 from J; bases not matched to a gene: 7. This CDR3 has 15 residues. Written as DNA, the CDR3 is TGCAGTGCTAGAGGGCTAGCGGACTTTCAAGAGACCCAGTACTTC. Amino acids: CSARGLADFQETQYF.

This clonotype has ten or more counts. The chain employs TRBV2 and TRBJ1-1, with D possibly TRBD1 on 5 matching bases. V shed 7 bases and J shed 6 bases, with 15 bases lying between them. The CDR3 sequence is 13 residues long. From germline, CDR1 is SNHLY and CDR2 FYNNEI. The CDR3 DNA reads TGTGCCAGCAAAACAGAGGGGCGGGCTGAAGCTTTCTTT. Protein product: CASKTEGRAEAFF.

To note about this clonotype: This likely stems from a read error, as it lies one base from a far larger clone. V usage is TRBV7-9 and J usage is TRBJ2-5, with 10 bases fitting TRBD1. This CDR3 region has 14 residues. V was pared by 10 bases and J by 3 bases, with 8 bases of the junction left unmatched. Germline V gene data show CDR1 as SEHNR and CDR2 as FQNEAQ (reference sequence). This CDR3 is CANRKTGGEETQYF. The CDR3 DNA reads TGTGCCAACAGAAAGACAGGGGGCGAAGAGACCCAGTACTTC.

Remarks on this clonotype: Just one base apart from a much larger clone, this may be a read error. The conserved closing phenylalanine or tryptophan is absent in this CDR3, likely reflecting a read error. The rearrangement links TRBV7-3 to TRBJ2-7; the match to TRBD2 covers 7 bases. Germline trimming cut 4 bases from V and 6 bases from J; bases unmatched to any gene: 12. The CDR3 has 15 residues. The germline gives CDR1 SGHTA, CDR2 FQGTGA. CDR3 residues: CASSSQRWGGCEQYL. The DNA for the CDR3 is TGTGCCAGCAGCTCGCAACGGTGGGGGGGATGCGAGCAGTACCTC.

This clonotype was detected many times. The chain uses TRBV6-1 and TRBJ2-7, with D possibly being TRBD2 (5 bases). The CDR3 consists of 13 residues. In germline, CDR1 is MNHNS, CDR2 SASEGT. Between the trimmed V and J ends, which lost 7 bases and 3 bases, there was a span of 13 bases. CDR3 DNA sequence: TGTGCCAGCACCCCGGTTGGGAGCTACGAGCAGTACTTC. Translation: CASTPVGSYEQYF.

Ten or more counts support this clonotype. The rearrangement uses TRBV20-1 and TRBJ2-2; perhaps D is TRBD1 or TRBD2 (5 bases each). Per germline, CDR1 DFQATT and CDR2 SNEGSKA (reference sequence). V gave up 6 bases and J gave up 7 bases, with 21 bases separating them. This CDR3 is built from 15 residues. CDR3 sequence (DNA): TGCAGTGCCGGACGGGACCCTAGGGATGGCGGGGAGCTGTTTTTT. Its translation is CSAGRDPRDGGELFF.

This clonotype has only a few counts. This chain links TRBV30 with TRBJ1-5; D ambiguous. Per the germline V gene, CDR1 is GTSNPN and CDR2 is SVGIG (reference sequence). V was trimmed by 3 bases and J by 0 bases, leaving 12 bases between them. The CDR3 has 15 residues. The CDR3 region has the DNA TGTGCCTGGAGCGCCGACCGATATAGCAATCAGCCCCAGCATTTT. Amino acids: CAWSADRYSNQPQHF.

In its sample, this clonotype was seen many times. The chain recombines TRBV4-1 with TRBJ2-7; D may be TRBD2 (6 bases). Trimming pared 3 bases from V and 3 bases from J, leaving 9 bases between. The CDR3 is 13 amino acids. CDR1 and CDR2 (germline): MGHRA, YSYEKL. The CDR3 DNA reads TGCGCCAGCAGCCAGGGACTTAGCTACGAGCAGTACTTC. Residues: CASSQGLSYEQYF.

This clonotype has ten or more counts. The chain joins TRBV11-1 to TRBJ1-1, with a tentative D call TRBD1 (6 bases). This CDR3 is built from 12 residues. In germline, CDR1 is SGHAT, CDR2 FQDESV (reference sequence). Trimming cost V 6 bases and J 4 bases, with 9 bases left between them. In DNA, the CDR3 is TGTGCCAGCAGGGAAGGGGGCACTGAAGCTTTCTTT. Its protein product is CASREGGTEAFF.

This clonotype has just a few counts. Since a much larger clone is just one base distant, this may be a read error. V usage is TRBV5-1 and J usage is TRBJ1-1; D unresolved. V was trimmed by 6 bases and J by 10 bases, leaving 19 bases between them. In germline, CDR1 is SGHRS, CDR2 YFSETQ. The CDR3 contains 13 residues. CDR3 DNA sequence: TGCGCCAGCACCGAGGACGGGGAAGGAGGAGCTTTCTTT. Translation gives CASTEDGEGGAFF. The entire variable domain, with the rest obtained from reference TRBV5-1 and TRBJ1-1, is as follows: KAGVTQTPRYLIKTRGQQVTLSCSPISGHRSVSWYQQTPGQGLQFLFEYFSETQRNKGNFPGRFSGRQFSNSRSEMNVSTLELGDSALYLCASTEDGEGGAFFGQGTRLTVV.

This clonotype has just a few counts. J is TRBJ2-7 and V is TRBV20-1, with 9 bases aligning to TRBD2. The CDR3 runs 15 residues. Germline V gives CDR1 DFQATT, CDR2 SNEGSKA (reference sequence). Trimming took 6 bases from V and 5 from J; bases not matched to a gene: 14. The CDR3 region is CSANSGSGSYNEQYF. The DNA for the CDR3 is TGCAGTGCGAATTCTGGTAGCGGGAGTTATAACGAGCAGTACTTC.

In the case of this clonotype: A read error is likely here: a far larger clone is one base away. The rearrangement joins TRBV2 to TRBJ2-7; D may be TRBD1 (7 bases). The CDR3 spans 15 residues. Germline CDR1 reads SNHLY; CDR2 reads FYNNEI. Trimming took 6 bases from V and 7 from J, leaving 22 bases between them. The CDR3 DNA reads TGTGCCAGCAGCAAAGGGGGGACAGTTTACAATGAGCAGTACTTC. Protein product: CASSKGGTVYNEQYF.

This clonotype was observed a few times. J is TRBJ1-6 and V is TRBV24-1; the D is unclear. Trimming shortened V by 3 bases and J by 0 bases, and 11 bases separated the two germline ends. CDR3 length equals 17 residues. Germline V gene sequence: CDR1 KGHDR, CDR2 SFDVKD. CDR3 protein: CATSDPRLCSYNSPLHF. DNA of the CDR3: TGTGCCACCAGTGATCCACGGCTTTGCTCCTATAATTCACCCCTCCACTTT.

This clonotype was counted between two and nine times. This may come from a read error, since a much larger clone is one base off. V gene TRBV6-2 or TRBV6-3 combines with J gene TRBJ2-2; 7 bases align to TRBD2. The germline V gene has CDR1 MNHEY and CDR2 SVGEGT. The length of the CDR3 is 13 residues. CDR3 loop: CASSYLRGTEPFF. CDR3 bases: TGTGCCAGCAGTTACTTGCGGGGGACGGAGCCGTTTTTT.